This T cell receptor beta chain was captured in a study of blood T cell repertoires in COVID-19. Study as a whole: The samples span acute and convalescent COVID-19 from the United States, Italy and Spain. Sources were T cells, B-cell-depleted T cells, or PBMCs; the material itself was cDNA or gDNA.

The authors' processing: Scientists estimated how many nucleated cells there were by amplifying reference gene primers. Data came from immunoSEQ multiplex PCR; TCRdb stores just in-frame clones and leaves some out. V, J and clone size are those of that table, while D and trimming were read from the DNA. The data hold approximately 290,000 clones, with about 90% observed a single time. V dropped 4 bases and J dropped 0; count of bases not matched to a gene: 7. Germline V CDR1 and CDR2: SGDLS, YYNGEE. The CDR3 sequence is 16 residues long. The sequence was collected from a man between 18 and 29 years old with active or convalescent COVID-19. Sample: peripheral blood. V usage is TRBV9 and J usage is TRBJ2-3; 8 bases map to TRBD1. CDR3 bases: TGTGCCAGCAGCTTCCACCGACAGGGGAGCACAGATACGCAGTATTTT. Protein sequence: CASSFHRQGSTDTQYF. The complete variable domain, with remaining parts taken from reference TRBV9 and TRBJ2-3, reads DSGVTQTPKHLITATGQRVTLRCSPRSGDLSVYWYQQSLDQGLQFLIQYYNGEERAKGNILERFSAQQFPDLHSELNLSSLELGDSALYFCASSFHRQGSTDTQYFGPGTRLTVL.